This TCR beta chain was captured in a study of neoadjuvant anti-PD-1 for oral cavity cancer. Study information: Non-progressing patients received a fourth nivolumab dose near day 43, then surgery on days 50-56. Study outcomes and limitations: TCR analyses covered only three patients per response group.

As regards this clone: The antigen remains undetermined.

TCRdb keeps only in-frame clones here, not all; method: immunoSEQ multiplex PCR. The data show about 68,000 clones, 80% to 90% seen once. Time point of the sample: after neoadjuvant nivolumab, at surgical resection. The CDR3 contains 14 residues. From germline, CDR1 is LNHNV and CDR2 YYDKDF (reference sequence). Losses at the gene ends were 6 bases for V and 2 bases for J; bases not matched to a gene: 6. This sequence was found in a person aged 35-79 years with oral cavity squamous cell carcinoma. The J gene is TRBJ1-1, the V gene TRBV15; 7 bases map to TRBD1. This sample comprised PBMCs, obtained after nivolumab (anti-PD-1) treatment. The CDR3 DNA follows: TGTGCCACCAGTCCAGGGGGGGTAAACACTGAAGCTTTCTTT. Translating it yields CATSPGGVNTEAFF.